These 27 T cell receptor beta chains share one sample of origin, sequenced in a study of PD-1 blockade in classical Hodgkin lymphoma. Assay used: immunoSEQ multiplex PCR; TCRdb lists only in-frame clones, some missing. Found here are more than 30,000 clones, 82% of them singletons; the top ten hold 32%. No patient escaped relapse after autologous stem cell transplantation, and brentuximab vedotin exposure varied. Specimen: peripheral blood mononuclear cells (PBMCs), collected at baseline. The receptors originated from a human donor with classical Hodgkin lymphoma.

The chain joins TRBV5-1 to TRBJ1-1; weak D call: TRBD1 (5 bases). Trimming left V 0 bases short and J 4 bases short, with 10 bases between. The CDR3 has 14 residues. From germline, CDR1 is SGHRS and CDR2 YFSETQ. Here the CDR3 DNA reads TGCGCCAGCAGCTTGGTAACAGGAGGCACTGAAGCTTTCTTT. It encodes CASSLVTGGTEAFF.

V and J are TRBV7-2 and TRBJ2-7; D is perhaps TRBD1 (6 bases). Trimming cost V 5 bases and J 6 bases, with 17 bases left between them. The CDR3 contains 14 residues. Germline CDR1 and CDR2: SGHTA and FQGNSA. CDR3 DNA sequence: TGTGCCAGCAGCCAGGGACATTGGTGGTCCGAGCAGTACTTC. Encoded protein: CASSQGHWWSEQYF.

The V gene is TRBV19, the J gene TRBJ2-5, with no clear D. V lost 5 bases and J 5 bases, leaving 9 bases between the germline ends. CDR1 and CDR2 (germline): LNHDA, SQIVND (reference sequence). This CDR3 region has 12 residues. The DNA for the CDR3 is TGTGCCAGTAGTGCAGTCGAGGAGACCCAGTACTTC. Translated, it gives CASSAVEETQYF. The full variable domain, rest sourced from reference TRBV19 and TRBJ2-5, is DGGITQSPKYLFRKEGQNVTLSCEQNLNHDAMYWYRQDPGQGLRLIYYSQIVNDFQKGDIAEGYSVSREKKESFPLTVTSAQKNPTAFYLCASSAVEETQYFGPGTRLLVL.

This clone was picked up one time. The chain uses TRBV7-9 and TRBJ2-1; no clear D. Germline lookup yields CDR1 SEHNR and CDR2 FQNEAQ (reference sequence). There are 14 residues in the CDR3. V lost 4 bases and J lost 4, with 11 bases in between. The DNA for the CDR3 is TGTGCCAGCAGCTCGCGTCCGACTTACAATGAGCAGTTCTTC. Translation gives CASSSRPTYNEQFF.

This clone came up a few times. The chain links TRBV7-9 to TRBJ1-6, with no clear D. Trimming cost V 10 bases and J 5 bases, with 18 bases left between them. CDR3 size: 15 residues. The germline gives CDR1 SEHNR, CDR2 FQNEAQ (reference sequence). The CDR3 spells CATLNFVGNNSPLHF. CDR3 coding DNA: TGTGCCACCCTCAATTTTGTGGGCAATAATTCACCCCTCCACTTT.

The J gene is TRBJ2-5, the V gene TRBV7-2; D perhaps matches TRBD2 (7 bases). The CDR3 is 15 residues long. Trimming took 0 bases from V and 5 from J, leaving 13 bases between them. Germline V lookup: CDR1 SGHTA, CDR2 FQGNSA. The DNA for the CDR3 is TGTGCCAGCAGCTTAGCGGGGGGGCCTGGGGAGACCCAGTACTTC. It encodes CASSLAGGPGETQYF.

The CDR3 sequence is CASSLGRGWSYEQYF. In nucleotides, the CDR3 is TGCGCCAGCAGCTTGGGAAGGGGTTGGTCCTACGAGCAGTACTTC. This chain connects TRBV5-1 to TRBJ2-7, with D tentatively TRBD1 (5 bases). CDR3 length: 15 residues. The V gene's germline CDR1 is SGHRS and CDR2 YFSETQ. V shed 0 bases and J shed 1 base, with 11 bases lying between them.

The chain recombines TRBV5-1 with TRBJ2-5, with TRBD1 matching over 8 bases. Gene TRBJ2-7 matches the end of the DNA better, so the J call may be wrong. The CDR3 totals 15 residues. From germline, CDR1 is SGHRS and CDR2 YFSETQ. The CDR3 protein is CASSTPGTGLYEQYF. The CDR3 coding sequence is TGCGCCAGCAGCACCCCCGGGACAGGCCTCTACGAGCAGTACTTC.

This chain uses TRBV6-1 with TRBJ2-7, with TRBD1 matching 10 bases. Germline V lookup: CDR1 MNHNS, CDR2 SASEGT. The CDR3 spans 16 residues. The V segment lost 4 bases and the J segment 9 bases; nucleotides outside the gene matches: 15. The CDR3 protein is CASSVGTGETFLSQYF. CDR3 nucleotides: TGTGCCAGCAGTGTGGGGACAGGGGAAACTTTCCTGTCGCAGTACTTC.

The chain uses TRBV7-8 and TRBJ2-2, with D possibly matching TRBD1 (6 bases). The V and J ends lost 5 bases and 6 bases respectively, with 19 bases between them. This CDR3 has 16 amino acids. Germline V gives CDR1 SGHVS, CDR2 FQNEAQ. CDR3 loop: CASSQDEDRLPGELFF. The CDR3 DNA reads as TGTGCCAGCAGCCAAGACGAAGACAGGCTTCCCGGGGAGCTGTTTTTT.

The CDR3 DNA follows: TGCGCCAGCAGAGCGGATAACTATGGCTACACCTTC. Translating gives CASRADNYGYTF. This chain joins TRBV5-1 and TRBJ1-2, with D unclear. This CDR3 region has 12 residues. CDR1 and CDR2 from the germline V gene are SGHRS and YFSETQ. Trimming left V 5 bases short and J 1 base short, with 6 bases between.

This chain links TRBV11-2 with TRBJ1-2; possibly TRBD1 for D (6 bases). V lost 5 bases and J lost 2, with 9 bases in between. This CDR3 is built from 13 residues. Germline assignment: CDR1 SGHAT and CDR2 FQNNGV. Here the CDR3 DNA reads TGTGCCAGCAGCCTGGACAGAAACTATGGCTACACCTTC. Translated, it gives CASSLDRNYGYTF.

The chain combines TRBV10-2 with TRBJ2-5; 8 bases are shared with TRBD2. Germline lookup yields CDR1 WSHSY and CDR2 SAAADI. The CDR3 totals 17 residues. V lost 3 bases, J lost 5 bases, and 14 bases stayed unmatched. CDR3 DNA sequence: TGCGCCAGCAGTGACGGTCTAGCGGGTTTCCCCCGGGAGACCCAGTACTTC. Its translation is CASSDGLAGFPRETQYF.

This chain links TRBV19 with TRBJ2-7; D is perhaps TRBD1 or TRBD2 (5 bases each). The germline V gene has CDR1 LNHDA and CDR2 SQIVND (reference sequence). CDR3 length: 14 residues. V gave up 8 bases and J gave up 3 bases, with 17 bases separating them. Here the CDR3 reads CASAVWDGDYEQYF. The CDR3, as DNA: TGTGCCAGTGCCGTTTGGGACGGTGACTACGAGCAGTACTTC.

The chain employs TRBV14 and TRBJ1-1, with TRBD1 matching 8 bases. The CDR3 length is 17 residues. Germline lookup yields CDR1 SGHDN and CDR2 FVKESK. The V segment lost 1 base and the J segment 1 base; nucleotides outside the gene matches: 8. The chain's CDR3 is CASSQGDRPPWNTEAFF. The CDR3 bases are TGTGCCAGCAGCCAAGGGGACAGGCCTCCATGGAACACTGAAGCTTTCTTT.

The chain couples TRBV2 to TRBJ1-1, with TRBD1 matching over 10 bases. The V and J ends lost 6 bases and 1 base, in that order; junction bases with no gene match: 5. Germline V gives CDR1 SNHLY, CDR2 FYNNEI. The CDR3 sequence is 15 residues long. CDR3 sequence (DNA): TGTGCCAGCAGGCCCTGGACAGGGGGGAACACTGAAGCTTTCTTT. This codes for CASRPWTGGNTEAFF.

This clone has more than one count but fewer than ten. The V gene is TRBV7-9, the J gene TRBJ1-4; possibly TRBD1 for D (5 bases). CDR3 size: 15 residues. The V end lost 3 bases, the J end lost 0 bases, and 8 bases lay between the germline ends. Looked up from germline, CDR1 is SEHNR and CDR2 is FQNEAQ (reference sequence). In DNA, the CDR3 is TGTGCCAGCAGCTTCTACAGGCCAACTAATGAAAAACTGTTTTTT. As protein: CASSFYRPTNEKLFF.

The rearrangement links TRBV7-2 to TRBJ1-1; tentatively, D is TRBD1 (5 bases). This CDR3 has 13 residues. Germline V gene data show CDR1 as SGHTA and CDR2 as FQGNSA. V lost 5 bases to trimming and J lost 2 bases, with 9 bases between them. CDR3 sequence reads: CASSGGPNTEAFF. The CDR3 bases are TGTGCCAGCAGCGGGGGACCCAACACTGAAGCTTTCTTT.

The chain has TRBV4-2 and TRBJ2-5; D is unclear. The ends were cut back, 0 bases at V and 0 bases at J, with 8 bases in the middle. CDR1 is LGHNA and CDR2 is YNFKEQ in the germline V gene. The CDR3 length is 15 residues. The CDR3 DNA follows: TGTGCCAGCAGCCAAGATGGCCAGTACCAAGAGACCCAGTACTTC. It yields the protein CASSQDGQYQETQYF.

The chain is built from TRBV27 and TRBJ2-5; perhaps TRBD2 as D (5 bases). V lost 2 bases and J lost 1, with 8 bases in between. The CDR3 covers 14 residues. CDR1 is MNHEY and CDR2 is SMNVEV in the germline V gene (reference sequence). DNA for the CDR3: TGTGCCAGCAGTTTAGCGGGTTTCCAAGAGACCCAGTACTTC. Translating it yields CASSLAGFQETQYF.

This clone was seen just once. The V and J genes are TRBV5-1 and TRBJ1-2, with D possibly being TRBD1 (6 bases). The CDR3 sequence is 15 residues long. The V and J ends lost 3 bases and 2 bases respectively, with 14 bases between them. CDR1 is SGHRS and CDR2 is YFSETQ in the germline V gene. In nucleotides, the CDR3 is TGCGCCAGCAGCTCCGGGGGGCAGGGAAACTATGGCTACACCTTC. Translated: CASSSGGQGNYGYTF. Using reference TRBV5-1 and TRBJ1-2 for the parts outside the CDR3, the full variable domain is KAGVTQTPRYLIKTRGQQVTLSCSPISGHRSVSWYQQTPGQGLQFLFEYFSETQRNKGNFPGRFSGRQFSNSRSEMNVSTLELGDSALYLCASSSGGQGNYGYTFGSGTRLTVV.

This chain links TRBV4-2 with TRBJ2-3; tentatively, D is TRBD2 (5 bases). V shed 3 bases and J shed 9 bases, with 16 bases lying between them. Germline CDR1 and CDR2: LGHNA and YNFKEQ. The CDR3 runs 14 residues. The CDR3 sequence is CASSQTLGSPTQYF. Here the CDR3 DNA reads TGTGCCAGCAGCCAGACCTTGGGGAGCCCAACGCAGTATTTT.

The J gene is TRBJ2-1, the V gene TRBV7-2, with D perhaps being TRBD1 or TRBD2 (6 bases each). V gave up 2 bases and J gave up 7 bases, with 15 bases separating them. Germline-derived CDR1 and CDR2 are SGHTA and FQGNSA. The CDR3 totals 15 residues. The CDR3 DNA sequence: TGTGCCAGCAGCTTATCAGGTTCGGGGGCTAATGAGCAGTTCTTC. It encodes CASSLSGSGANEQFF.

The V call is TRBV2, the J call TRBJ2-3; no clear D gene. V lost 2 bases, J lost 2 bases, and 8 bases lay in between. The CDR3 totals 14 residues. Germline V gene sequence: CDR1 SNHLY, CDR2 FYNNEI. For the CDR3, the DNA is TGTGCCAGCAGTGAATCAATACACACAGATACGCAGTATTTT. This translates into CASSESIHTDTQYF.

The chain combines TRBV19 with TRBJ1-2; possible D gene TRBD1, 6 bases. The V gene lost 7 bases and the J gene lost 2 bases, with 17 bases spanning the gap. Germline CDR1 LNHDA, CDR2 SQIVND (reference sequence). The CDR3 covers 15 residues. The CDR3 sequence is CASNPRGEGNYGYTF. The CDR3 bases are TGTGCCAGTAACCCCAGGGGAGAAGGGAACTATGGCTACACCTTC.

The V call is TRBV6-5, the J call TRBJ1-2; D perhaps matches TRBD1 (5 bases). The CDR3 consists of 15 residues. Deletions cut 0 bases from V and 6 bases from J, with 14 bases between. The germline V gene encodes CDR1 MNHEY and CDR2 SVGAGI. CDR3 protein: CASSYSTGGGDGYTF. The CDR3 nucleotides are TGTGCCAGCAGTTACTCGACTGGGGGAGGGGATGGCTACACCTTC.

The chain uses TRBV7-2 and TRBJ2-3; TRBD2 matches at 12 bases. V was pared by 4 bases and J by 7 bases, with 12 bases of the junction left unmatched. Germline lookup yields CDR1 SGHTA and CDR2 FQGNSA. The CDR3 consists of 17 residues. The CDR3 bases are TGTGCCAGCAGCTCCTACTCTAGCGGGGGGGCGATAAATACGCAGTATTTT. Translating it yields CASSSYSSGGAINTQYF.